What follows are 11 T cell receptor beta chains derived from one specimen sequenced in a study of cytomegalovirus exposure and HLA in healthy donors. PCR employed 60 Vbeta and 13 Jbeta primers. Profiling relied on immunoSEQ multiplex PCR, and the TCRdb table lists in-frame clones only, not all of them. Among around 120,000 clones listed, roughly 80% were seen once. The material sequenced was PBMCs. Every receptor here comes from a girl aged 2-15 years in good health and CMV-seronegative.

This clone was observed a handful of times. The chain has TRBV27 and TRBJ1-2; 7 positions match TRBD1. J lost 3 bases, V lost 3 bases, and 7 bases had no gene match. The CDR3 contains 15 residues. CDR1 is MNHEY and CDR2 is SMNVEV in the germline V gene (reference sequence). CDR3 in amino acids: CASSLTGKRDYGYTF. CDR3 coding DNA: TGTGCCAGCAGTTTGACAGGGAAGAGGGACTATGGCTACACCTTC.

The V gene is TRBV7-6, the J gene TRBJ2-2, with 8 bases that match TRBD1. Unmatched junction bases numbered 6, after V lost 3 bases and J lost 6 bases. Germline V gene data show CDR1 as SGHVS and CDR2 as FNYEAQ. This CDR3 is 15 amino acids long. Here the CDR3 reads CASSFGQGVSGELFF. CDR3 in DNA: TGTGCCAGCAGCTTTGGACAGGGAGTATCCGGGGAGCTGTTTTTT.

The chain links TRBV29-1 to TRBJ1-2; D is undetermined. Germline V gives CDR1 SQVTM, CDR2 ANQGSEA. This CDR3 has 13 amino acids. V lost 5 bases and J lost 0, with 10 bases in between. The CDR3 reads CSVIYLANYGYTF. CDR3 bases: TGCAGCGTTATATACTTAGCTAACTATGGCTACACCTTC.

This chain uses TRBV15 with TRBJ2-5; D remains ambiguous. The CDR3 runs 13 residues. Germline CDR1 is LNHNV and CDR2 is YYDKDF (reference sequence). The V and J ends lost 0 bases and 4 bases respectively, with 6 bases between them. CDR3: CATSRDPRETQYF. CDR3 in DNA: TGTGCCACCAGCAGAGATCCCCGAGAGACCCAGTACTTC. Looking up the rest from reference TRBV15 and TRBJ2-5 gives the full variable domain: DAMVIQNPRYQVTQFGKPVTLSCSQTLNHNVMYWYQQKSSQAPKLLFHYYDKDFNNEADTPDNFQSRRPNTSFCFLDIRSPGLGDTAMYLCATSRDPRETQYFGPGTRLLVL.

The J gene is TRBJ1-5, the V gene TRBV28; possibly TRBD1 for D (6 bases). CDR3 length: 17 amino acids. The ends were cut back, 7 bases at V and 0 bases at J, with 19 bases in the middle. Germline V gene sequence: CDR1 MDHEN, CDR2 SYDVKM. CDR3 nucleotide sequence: TGTGCCAGCAATTCCCGGGGCAGGGGAAATAGCAATCAGCCCCAGCATTTT. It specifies CASNSRGRGNSNQPQHF.

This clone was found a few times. CDR3 sequence (DNA): TGCGCCAGCAGCGCACCGGCAGGAAGCACTGAAGCTTTCTTT. Amino acid sequence: CASSAPAGSTEAFF. The chain couples TRBV4-1 to TRBJ1-1; unclear D gene. Trimming pared 5 bases from V and 4 bases from J, leaving 14 bases between. Germline V gives CDR1 MGHRA, CDR2 YSYEKL. This CDR3 has 14 amino acids.

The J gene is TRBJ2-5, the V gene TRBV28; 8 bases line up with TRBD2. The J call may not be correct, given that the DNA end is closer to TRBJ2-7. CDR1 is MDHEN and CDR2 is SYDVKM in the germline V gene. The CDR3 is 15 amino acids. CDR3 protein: CASSFKRGGFYEQYF. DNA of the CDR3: TGTGCCAGCAGTTTTAAGCGCGGGGGGTTCTACGAGCAGTACTTC.

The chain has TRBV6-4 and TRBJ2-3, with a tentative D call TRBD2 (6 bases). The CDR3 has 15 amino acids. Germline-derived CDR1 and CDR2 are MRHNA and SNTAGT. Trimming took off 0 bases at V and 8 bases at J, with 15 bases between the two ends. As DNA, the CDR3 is TGTGCCAGCAGTGACTCAGGGGAGGCGCGAGTTACGCAGTATTTT. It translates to CASSDSGEARVTQYF.

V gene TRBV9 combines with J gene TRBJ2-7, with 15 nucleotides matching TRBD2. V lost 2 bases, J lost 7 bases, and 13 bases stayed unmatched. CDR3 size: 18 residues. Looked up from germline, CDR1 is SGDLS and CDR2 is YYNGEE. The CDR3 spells CASSVADSVGTSGREQYF. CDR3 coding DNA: TGTGCCAGCAGCGTGGCGGACAGCGTCGGGACTAGCGGGAGGGAGCAGTACTTC.

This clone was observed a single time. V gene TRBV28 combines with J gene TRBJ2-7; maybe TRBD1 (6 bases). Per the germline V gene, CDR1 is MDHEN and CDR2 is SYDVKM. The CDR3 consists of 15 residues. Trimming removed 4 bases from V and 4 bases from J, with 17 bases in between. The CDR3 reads CASSSSGQKPYEQYF. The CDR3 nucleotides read TGTGCCAGCAGTTCCTCCGGACAGAAACCGTACGAGCAGTACTTC.

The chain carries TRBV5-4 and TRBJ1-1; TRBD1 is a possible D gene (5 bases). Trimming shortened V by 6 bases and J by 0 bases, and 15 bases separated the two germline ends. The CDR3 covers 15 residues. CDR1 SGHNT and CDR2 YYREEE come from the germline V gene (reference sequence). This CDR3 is CASNLEGFLNTEAFF. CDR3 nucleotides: TGTGCCAGCAATCTGGAGGGGTTCTTGAACACTGAAGCTTTCTTT.